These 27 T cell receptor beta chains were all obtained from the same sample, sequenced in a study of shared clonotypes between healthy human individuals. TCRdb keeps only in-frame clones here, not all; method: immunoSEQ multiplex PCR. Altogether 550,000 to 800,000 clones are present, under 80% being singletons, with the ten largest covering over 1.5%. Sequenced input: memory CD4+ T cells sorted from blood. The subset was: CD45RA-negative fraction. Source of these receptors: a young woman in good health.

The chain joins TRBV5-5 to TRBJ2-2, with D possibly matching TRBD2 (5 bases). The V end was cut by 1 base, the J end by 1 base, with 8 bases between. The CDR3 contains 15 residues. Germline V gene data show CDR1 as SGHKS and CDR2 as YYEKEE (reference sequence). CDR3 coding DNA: TGTGCCAGCAGCTTGACTAGACAGAACACCGGGGAGCTGTTTTTT. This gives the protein CASSLTRQNTGELFF.

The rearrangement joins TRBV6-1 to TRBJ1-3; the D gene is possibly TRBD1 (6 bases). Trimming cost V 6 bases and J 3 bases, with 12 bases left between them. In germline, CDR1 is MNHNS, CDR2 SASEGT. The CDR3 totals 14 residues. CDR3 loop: CASSTQGNGNTIYF. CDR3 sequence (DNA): TGTGCCAGCAGCACACAGGGAAATGGAAACACCATATATTTT.

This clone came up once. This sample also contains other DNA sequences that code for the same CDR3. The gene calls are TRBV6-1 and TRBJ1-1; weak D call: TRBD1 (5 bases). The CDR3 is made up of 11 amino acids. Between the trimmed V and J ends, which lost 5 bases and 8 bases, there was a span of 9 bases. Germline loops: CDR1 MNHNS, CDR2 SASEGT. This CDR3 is CASSLGGEAFF. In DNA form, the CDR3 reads TGTGCCAGCAGTCTCGGGGGGGAAGCTTTCTTT.

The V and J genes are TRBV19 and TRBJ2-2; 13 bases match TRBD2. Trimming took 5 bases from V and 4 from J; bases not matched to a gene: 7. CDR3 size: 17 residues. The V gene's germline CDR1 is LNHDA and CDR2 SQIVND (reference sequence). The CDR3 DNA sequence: TGTGCCAGTAGTCTCGGACTAGCGGGAGTAGTCACCGGGGAGCTGTTTTTT. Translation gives CASSLGLAGVVTGELFF.

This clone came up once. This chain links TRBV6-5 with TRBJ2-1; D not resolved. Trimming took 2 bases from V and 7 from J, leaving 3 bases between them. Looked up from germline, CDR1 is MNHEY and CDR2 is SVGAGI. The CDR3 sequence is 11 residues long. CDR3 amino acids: CASSYRNEQFF. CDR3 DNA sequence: TGTGCCAGCAGTTACCGGAATGAGCAGTTCTTC.

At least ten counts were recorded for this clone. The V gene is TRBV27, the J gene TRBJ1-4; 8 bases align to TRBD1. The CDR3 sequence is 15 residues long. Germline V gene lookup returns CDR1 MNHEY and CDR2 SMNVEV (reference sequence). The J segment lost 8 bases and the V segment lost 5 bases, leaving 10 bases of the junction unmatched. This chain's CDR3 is CASSTQGALVEKLFF. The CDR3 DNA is TGTGCCAGCAGTACTCAGGGGGCGCTTGTAGAAAAACTGTTTTTT. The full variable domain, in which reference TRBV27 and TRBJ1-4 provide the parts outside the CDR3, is EAQVTQNPRYLITVTGKKLTVTCSQNMNHEYMSWYRQDPGLGLRQIYYSMNVEVTDKGDVPEGYKVSRKEKRNFPLILESPSPNQTSLYFCASSTQGALVEKLFFGSGTQLSVL.

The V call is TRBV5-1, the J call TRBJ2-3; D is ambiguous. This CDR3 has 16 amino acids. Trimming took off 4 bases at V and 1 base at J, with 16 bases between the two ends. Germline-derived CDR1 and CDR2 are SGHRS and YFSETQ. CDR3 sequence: CASSAPVGVGTDTQYF. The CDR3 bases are TGCGCCAGCAGCGCCCCCGTAGGTGTCGGCACAGATACGCAGTATTTT.

For the CDR3, the DNA is TGTGCCAGTAACTCCCCAGGTCAAACAGATACGCAGTATTTT. This translates into CASNSPGQTDTQYF. The J gene is TRBJ2-3, the V gene TRBV19; D unresolved. V was trimmed by 7 bases and J by 3 bases, leaving 14 bases between them. In germline, CDR1 is LNHDA, CDR2 SQIVND (reference sequence). This CDR3 contains 14 residues.

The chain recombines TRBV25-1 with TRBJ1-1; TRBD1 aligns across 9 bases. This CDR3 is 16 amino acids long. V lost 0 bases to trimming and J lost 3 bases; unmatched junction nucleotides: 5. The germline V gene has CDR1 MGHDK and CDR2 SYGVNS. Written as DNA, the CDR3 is TGTGCCAGCAGTGAATATGAGGGACAGGGTGACACTGAAGCTTTCTTT. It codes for CASSEYEGQGDTEAFF.

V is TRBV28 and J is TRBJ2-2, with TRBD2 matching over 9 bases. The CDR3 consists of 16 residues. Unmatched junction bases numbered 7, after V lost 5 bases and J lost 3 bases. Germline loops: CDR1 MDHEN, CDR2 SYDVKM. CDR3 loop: CASSPSLAGHTGELFF. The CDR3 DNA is TGTGCCAGCAGTCCCTCACTAGCGGGTCACACCGGGGAGCTGTTTTTT. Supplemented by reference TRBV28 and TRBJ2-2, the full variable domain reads DVKVTQSSRYLVKRTGEKVFLECVQDMDHENMFWYRQDPGLGLRLIYFSYDVKMKEKGDIPEGYSVSREKKERFSLILESASTNQTSMYLCASSPSLAGHTGELFFGEGSRLTVL.

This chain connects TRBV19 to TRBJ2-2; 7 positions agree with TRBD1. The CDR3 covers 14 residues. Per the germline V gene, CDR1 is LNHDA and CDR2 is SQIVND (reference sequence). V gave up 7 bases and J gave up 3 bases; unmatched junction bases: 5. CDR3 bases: TGTGCCAGTAAGGGACAGTTAGACACCGGGGAGCTGTTTTTT. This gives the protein CASKGQLDTGELFF.

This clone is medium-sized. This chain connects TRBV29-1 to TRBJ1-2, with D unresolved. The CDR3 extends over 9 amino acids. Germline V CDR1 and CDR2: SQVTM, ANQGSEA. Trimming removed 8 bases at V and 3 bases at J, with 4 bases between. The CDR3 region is CSPDYGYTF. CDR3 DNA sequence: TGCAGCCCGGACTATGGCTACACCTTC.

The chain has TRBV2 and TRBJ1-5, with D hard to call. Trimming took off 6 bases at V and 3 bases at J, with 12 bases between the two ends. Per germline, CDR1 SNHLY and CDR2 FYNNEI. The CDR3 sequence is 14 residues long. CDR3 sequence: CASRIDIINQPQHF. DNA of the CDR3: TGTGCCAGCAGGATTGACATAATCAATCAGCCCCAGCATTTT. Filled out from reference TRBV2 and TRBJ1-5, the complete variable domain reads EPEVTQTPSHQVTQMGQEVILRCVPISNHLYFYWYRQILGQKVEFLVSFYNNEISEKSEIFDDQFSVERPDGSNFTLKIRSTKLEDSAMYFCASRIDIINQPQHFGDGTRLSIL.

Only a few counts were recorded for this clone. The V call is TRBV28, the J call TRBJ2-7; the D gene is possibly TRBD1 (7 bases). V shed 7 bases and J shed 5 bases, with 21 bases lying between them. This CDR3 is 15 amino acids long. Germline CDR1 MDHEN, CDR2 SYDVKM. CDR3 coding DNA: TGTGCCAGCACTTCAGGGGGGCAGGGAGGCCACGAGCAGTACTTC. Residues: CASTSGGQGGHEQYF.

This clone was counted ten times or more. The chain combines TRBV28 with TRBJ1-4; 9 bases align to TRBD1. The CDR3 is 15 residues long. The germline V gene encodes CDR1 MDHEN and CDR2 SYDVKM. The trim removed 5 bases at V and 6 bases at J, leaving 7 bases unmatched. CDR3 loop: CASSPYRGRDEKLFF. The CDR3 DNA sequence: TGTGCCAGCAGTCCGTACAGGGGGCGCGATGAAAAACTGTTTTTT.

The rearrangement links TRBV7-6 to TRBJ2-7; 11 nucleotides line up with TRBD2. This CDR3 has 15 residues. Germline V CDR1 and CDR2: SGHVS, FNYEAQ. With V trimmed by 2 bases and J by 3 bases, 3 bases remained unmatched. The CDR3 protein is CASSLNSGRDYEQYF. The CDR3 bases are TGTGCCAGCAGCTTAAATAGCGGGAGGGACTACGAGCAGTACTTC. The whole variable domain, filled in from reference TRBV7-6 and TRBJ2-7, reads GAGVSQSPRYKVTKRGQDVALRCDPISGHVSLYWYRQALGQGPEFLTYFNYEAQQDKSGLPNDRFSAERPEGSISTLTIQRTEQRDSAMYRCASSLNSGRDYEQYFGPGTRLTVT.

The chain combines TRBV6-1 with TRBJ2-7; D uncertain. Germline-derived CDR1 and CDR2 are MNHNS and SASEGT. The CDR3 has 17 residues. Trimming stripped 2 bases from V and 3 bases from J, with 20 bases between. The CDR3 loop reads CASSEFGEFYTLYEQYF. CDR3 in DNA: TGTGCCAGCAGTGAATTTGGGGAATTTTATACCCTCTACGAGCAGTACTTC.

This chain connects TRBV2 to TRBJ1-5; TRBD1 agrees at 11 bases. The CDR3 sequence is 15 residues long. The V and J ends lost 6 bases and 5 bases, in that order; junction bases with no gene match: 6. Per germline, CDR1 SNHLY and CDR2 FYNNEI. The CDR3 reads CASREGQGVYQPQHF. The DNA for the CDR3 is TGTGCCAGCAGAGAGGGACAGGGGGTGTATCAGCCCCAGCATTTT.

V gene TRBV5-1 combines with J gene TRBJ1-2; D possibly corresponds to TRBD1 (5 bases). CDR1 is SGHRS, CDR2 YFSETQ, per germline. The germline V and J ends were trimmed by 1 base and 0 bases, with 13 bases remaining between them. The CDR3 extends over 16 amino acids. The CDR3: CASSLSFGDPNYGYTF. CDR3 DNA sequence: TGCGCCAGCAGCTTGTCGTTTGGGGACCCTAACTATGGCTACACCTTC.

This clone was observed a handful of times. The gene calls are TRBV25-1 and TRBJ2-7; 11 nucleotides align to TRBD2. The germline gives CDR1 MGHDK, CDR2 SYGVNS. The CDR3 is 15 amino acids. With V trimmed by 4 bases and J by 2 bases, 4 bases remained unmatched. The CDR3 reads CASSGGTSGAYEQYF. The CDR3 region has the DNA TGTGCCAGCAGTGGAGGGACTAGCGGAGCCTACGAGCAGTACTTC.

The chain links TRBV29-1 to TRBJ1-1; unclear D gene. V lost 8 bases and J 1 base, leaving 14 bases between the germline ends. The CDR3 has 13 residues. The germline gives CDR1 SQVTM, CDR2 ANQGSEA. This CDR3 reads CSTRASPNTEAFF. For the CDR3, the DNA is TGCAGCACACGAGCCTCCCCGAACACTGAAGCTTTCTTT.

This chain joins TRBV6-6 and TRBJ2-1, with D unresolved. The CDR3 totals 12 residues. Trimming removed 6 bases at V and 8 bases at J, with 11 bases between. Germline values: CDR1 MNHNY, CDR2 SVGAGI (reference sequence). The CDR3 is CASSSPWDEQFF. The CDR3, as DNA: TGTGCCAGCAGCTCCCCTTGGGATGAGCAGTTCTTC.

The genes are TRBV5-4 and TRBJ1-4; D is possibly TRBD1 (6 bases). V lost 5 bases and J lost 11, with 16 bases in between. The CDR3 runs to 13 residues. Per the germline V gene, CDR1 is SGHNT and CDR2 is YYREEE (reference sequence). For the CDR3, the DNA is TGTGCCAGCAGACTGAACAGGGATGGGAAACTGTTTTTT. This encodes CASRLNRDGKLFF.

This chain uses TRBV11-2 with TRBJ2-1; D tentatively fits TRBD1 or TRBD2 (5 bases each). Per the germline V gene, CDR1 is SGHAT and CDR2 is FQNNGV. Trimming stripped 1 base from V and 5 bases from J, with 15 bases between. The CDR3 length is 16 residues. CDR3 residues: CASSLVPGPKDNEQFF. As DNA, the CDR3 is TGTGCCAGCAGCTTAGTCCCGGGACCTAAAGACAATGAGCAGTTCTTC.

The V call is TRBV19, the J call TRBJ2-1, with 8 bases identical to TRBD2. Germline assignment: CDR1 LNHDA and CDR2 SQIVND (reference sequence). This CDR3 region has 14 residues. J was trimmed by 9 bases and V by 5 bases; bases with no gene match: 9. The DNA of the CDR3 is TGTGCCAGTAGTCCTTTAGCGGGGTATATTGAGCAGTTCTTC. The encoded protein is CASSPLAGYIEQFF.

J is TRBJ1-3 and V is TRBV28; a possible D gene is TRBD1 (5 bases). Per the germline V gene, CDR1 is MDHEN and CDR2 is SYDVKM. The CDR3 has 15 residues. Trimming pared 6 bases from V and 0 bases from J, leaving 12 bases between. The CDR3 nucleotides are TGTGCCAGCAGAGACAGACAGTACTCTGGAAACACCATATATTTT. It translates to CASRDRQYSGNTIYF.

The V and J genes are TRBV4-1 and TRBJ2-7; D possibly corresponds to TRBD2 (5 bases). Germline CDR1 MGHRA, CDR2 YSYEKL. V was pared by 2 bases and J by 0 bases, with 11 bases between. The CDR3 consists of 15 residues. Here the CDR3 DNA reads TGCGCCAGCAGCCAAATCGGCGGAGGCTCCTACGAGCAGTACTTC. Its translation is CASSQIGGGSYEQYF.